Listed here are 2 T cell receptor beta chains from one sample, sequenced in a study of T cells after yellow fever vaccination. MiXCR, run by TCRdb on the 5' RACE reads, gives a single entry per CDR3 protein. Among some 250,000 distinct CDR3 sequences listed, 6.9% were seen once. The sample consisted of CD4+ T cells sorted from PBMCs, taken 15 days after the yellow fever booster vaccination. Receptors were obtained from a man aged 30 to 39 who received the YFV17D yellow fever vaccine.

This clonotype has a handful of counts. This rearrangement joins TRBV5-1 to TRBJ2-7; D might be TRBD2 (6 bases). The CDR3 has 13 residues. The germline V and J ends were trimmed by 4 bases and 6 bases, with 14 bases remaining between them. Germline assignment: CDR1 SGHRS and CDR2 YFSETQ. The CDR3 here is CASSPDGGLEQYF. CDR3 coding DNA: TGCGCCAGCAGCCCGGACGGGGGTCTCGAGCAGTACTTC.

This clonotype was recorded at least ten times. The chain uses TRBV28 and TRBJ2-7; 8 positions match TRBD1. Trimming cost V 5 bases and J 0 bases; bases outside gene matches: 6. CDR3 length: 15 residues. Germline V gives CDR1 MDHEN, CDR2 SYDVKM. The CDR3 DNA sequence: TGTGCCAGCAGTGGGGGACAGGCCAGCTCCTACGAGCAGTACTTC. Translated: CASSGGQASSYEQYF. The variable domain in full, with the rest retrieved from reference TRBV28 and TRBJ2-7, is DVKVTQSSRYLVKRTGEKVFLECVQDMDHENMFWYRQDPGLGLRLIYFSYDVKMKEKGDIPEGYSVSREKKERFSLILESASTNQTSMYLCASSGGQASSYEQYFGPGTRLTVT.